In this sample, the clone carrying this TCR beta chain turned up many times. Germline V gene sequence: CDR1 MNHEY, CDR2 SVGAGI. The CDR3 is 15 amino acids. V shed 6 bases, J shed 5 bases, and the junction held 9 bases outside the gene matches. As part of library construction, unique molecular identifiers were attached to individual cDNA molecules. Each CDR3 protein is one row after TCRdb ran MiXCR on the 5' RACE reads. The table records approximately 48,000 distinct CDR3 sequences, about 6.5% of them present only once. This sample was taken from a study of early T cells in non-severe SARS-CoV-2 infection.

The receptor was isolated from an adult who was a healthcare worker with PCR-confirmed SARS-CoV-2 infection or an uninfected control (not recorded which). Material: whole blood, obtained at baseline. This sequence joins TRBV6-5 and TRBJ2-3, with 9 bases that match TRBD1. Here the CDR3 DNA reads TGTGCCAGCAGAGCCGGGACAGGGTCGCTAGATACGCAGTATTTT. It translates to CASRAGTGSLDTQYF.